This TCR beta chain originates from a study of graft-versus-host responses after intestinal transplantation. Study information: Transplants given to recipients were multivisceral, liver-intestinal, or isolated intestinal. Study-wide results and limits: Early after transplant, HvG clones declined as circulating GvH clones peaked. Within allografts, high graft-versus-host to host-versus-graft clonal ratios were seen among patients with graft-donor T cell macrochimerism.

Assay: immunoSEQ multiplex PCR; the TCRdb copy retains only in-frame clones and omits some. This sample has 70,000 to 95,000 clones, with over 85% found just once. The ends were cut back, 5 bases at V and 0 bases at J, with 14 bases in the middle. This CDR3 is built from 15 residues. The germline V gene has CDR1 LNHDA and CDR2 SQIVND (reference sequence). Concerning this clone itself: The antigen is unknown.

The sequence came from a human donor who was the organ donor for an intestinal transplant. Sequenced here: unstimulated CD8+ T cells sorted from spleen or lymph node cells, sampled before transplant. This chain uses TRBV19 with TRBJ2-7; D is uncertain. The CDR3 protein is CASSPSHRSSYEQYF. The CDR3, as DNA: TGTGCCAGTAGTCCCTCCCACCGGAGCTCCTACGAGCAGTACTTC.